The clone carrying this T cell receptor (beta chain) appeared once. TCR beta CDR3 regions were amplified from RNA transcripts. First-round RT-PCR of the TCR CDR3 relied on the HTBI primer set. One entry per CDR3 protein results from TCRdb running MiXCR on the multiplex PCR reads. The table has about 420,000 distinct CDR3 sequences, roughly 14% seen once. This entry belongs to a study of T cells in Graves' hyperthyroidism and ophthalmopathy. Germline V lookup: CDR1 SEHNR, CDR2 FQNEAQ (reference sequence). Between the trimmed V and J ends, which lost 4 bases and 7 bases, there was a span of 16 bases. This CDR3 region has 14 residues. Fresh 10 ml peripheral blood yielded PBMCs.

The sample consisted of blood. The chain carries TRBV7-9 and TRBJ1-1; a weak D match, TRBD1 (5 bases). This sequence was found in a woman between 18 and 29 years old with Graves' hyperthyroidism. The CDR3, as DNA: TGTGCCAGCAGCTCAGTCGGGACGGAGTTTGAAGCTTTCTTT. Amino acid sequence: CASSSVGTEFEAFF.